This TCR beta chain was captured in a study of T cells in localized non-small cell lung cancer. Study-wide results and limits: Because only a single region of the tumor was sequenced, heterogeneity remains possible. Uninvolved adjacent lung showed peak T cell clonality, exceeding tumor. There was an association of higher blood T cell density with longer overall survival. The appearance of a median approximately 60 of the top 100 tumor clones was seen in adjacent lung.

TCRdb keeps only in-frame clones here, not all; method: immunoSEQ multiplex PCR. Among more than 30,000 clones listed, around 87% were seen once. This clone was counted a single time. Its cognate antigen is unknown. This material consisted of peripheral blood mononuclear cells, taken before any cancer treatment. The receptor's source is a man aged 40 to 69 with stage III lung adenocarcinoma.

The CDR3 sequence is CATSRDIDRSQLFF. Written as DNA, the CDR3 is TGTGCCACCAGCAGAGACATAGACCGGAGTCAACTGTTTTTT. This chain links TRBV15 with TRBJ1-4; D ambiguous. Looked up from germline, CDR1 is LNHNV and CDR2 is YYDKDF (reference sequence). V shed 0 bases and J shed 12 bases, with 14 bases lying between them. The CDR3 sequence is 14 residues long. Supplemented by reference TRBV15 and TRBJ1-4, the full variable domain reads DAMVIQNPRYQVTQFGKPVTLSCSQTLNHNVMYWYQQKSSQAPKLLFHYYDKDFNNEADTPDNFQSRRPNTSFCFLDIRSPGLGDTAMYLCATSRDIDRSQLFFGSGTQLSVL.